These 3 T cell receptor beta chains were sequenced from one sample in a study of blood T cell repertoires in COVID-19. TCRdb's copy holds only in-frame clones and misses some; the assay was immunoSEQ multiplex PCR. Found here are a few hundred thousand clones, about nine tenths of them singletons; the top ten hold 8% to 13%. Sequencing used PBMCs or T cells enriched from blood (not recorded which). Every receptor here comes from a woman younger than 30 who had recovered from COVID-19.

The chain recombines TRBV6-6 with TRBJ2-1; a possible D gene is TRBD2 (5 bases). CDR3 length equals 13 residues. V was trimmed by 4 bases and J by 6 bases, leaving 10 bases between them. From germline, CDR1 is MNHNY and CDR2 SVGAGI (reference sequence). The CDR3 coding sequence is TGTGCCAGCAGTTCCCCGGGATCCAATGAGCAGTTCTTC. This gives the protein CASSSPGSNEQFF.

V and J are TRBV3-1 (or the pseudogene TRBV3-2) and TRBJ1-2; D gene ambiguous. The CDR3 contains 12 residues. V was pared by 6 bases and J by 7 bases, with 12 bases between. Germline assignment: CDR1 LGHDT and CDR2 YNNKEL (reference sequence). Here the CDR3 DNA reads TGTGCCAGCAGTCTGGACTTTGGTGGCTACACCTTC. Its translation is CASSLDFGGYTF.

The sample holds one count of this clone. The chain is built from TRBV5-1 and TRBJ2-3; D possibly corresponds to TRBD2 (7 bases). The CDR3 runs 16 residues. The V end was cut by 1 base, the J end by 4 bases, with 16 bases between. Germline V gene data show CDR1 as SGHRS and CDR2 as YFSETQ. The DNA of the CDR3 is TGCGCCAGCAGCTTGATACCGGGGGGCCGTGCAGATACGCAGTATTTT. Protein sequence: CASSLIPGGRADTQYF.